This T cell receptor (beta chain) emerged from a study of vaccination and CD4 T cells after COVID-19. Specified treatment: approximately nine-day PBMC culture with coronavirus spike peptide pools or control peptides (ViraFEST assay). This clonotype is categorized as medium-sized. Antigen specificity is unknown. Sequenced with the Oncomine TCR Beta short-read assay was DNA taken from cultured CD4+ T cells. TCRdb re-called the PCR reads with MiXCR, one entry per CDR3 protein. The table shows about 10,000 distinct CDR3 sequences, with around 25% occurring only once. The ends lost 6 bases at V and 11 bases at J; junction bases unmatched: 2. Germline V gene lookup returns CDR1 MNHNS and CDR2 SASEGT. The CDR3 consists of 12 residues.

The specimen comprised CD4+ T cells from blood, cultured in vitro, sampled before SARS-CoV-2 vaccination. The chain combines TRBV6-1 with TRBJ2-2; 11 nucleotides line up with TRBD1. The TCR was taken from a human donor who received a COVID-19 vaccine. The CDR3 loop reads CASRDRGRELFF. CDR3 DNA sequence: TGTGCCAGCAGGGACAGGGGGCGTGAGCTGTTTTTT.